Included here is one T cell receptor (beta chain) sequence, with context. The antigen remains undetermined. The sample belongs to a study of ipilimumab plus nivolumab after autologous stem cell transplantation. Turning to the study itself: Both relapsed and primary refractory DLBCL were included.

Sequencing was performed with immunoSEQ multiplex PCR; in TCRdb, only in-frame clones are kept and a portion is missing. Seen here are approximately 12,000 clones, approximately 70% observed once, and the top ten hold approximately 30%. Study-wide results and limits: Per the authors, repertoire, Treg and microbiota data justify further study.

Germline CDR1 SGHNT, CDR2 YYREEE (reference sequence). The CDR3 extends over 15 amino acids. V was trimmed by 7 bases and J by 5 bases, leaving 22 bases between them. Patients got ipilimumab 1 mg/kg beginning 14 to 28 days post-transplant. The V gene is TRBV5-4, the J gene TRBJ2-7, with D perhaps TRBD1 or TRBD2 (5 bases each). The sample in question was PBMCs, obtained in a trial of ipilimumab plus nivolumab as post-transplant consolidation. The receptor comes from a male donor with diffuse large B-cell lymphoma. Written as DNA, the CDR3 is TGTGCCAGCGCCTCTAGGGACGGGAAATACCACGAGCAGTACTTC. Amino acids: CASASRDGKYHEQYF. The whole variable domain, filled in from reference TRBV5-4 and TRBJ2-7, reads ETGVTQSPTHLIKTRGQQVTLRCSSQSGHNTVSWYQQALGQGPQFIFQYYREEENGRGNFPPRFSGLQFPNYSSELNVNALELDDSALYLCASASRDGKYHEQYFGPGTRLTVT.